These 18 T cell receptor beta chains were all obtained from the same sample, sequenced in a study of shared clonotypes between healthy human individuals. The method was immunoSEQ multiplex PCR; TCRdb's version includes in-frame clones alone and lacks a portion of them. Here the sample spans fewer than 400,000 clones, around 72% being singletons. The specimen sequenced was memory CD4+ T cells sorted from blood. Subset here: CD45RA-negative fraction. The receptors derive from a man aged 25 to 45 in good health.

The chain recombines TRBV28 with TRBJ1-2; D unclear. The ends were cut back, 8 bases at V and 7 bases at J, with 14 bases in the middle. The V gene's germline CDR1 is MDHEN and CDR2 SYDVKM. CDR3 size: 12 residues. The CDR3 loop reads CASSTRVGGYTF. The DNA of the CDR3 is TGTGCCAGCTCAACCCGGGTGGGTGGCTACACCTTC.

This clone has just a few counts. The rearrangement links TRBV29-1 to TRBJ2-1, with 15 bases matching TRBD2. V trimming: 8 bases; J trimming: 3 bases; junction bases outside the gene matches: 11. This CDR3 contains 17 residues. Germline CDR1 reads SQVTM; CDR2 reads ANQGSEA. CDR3: CSPGLAGGSPCYNEQFF. The CDR3 DNA reads as TGCAGCCCTGGACTAGCGGGAGGGTCTCCTTGCTACAATGAGCAGTTCTTC.

The chain is built from TRBV7-9 and TRBJ2-7, with D possibly being TRBD1 or TRBD2 (5 bases each). Germline V gene data show CDR1 as SEHNR and CDR2 as FQNEAQ (reference sequence). Trimming removed 1 base from V and 3 bases from J, with 16 bases in between. The CDR3 is 16 residues long. CDR3 amino acids: CASSLVRMGVGYEQYF. The CDR3 DNA reads as TGTGCCAGCAGCTTAGTCCGGATGGGGGTGGGCTACGAGCAGTACTTC. Combining the CDR3 with reference TRBV7-9 and TRBJ2-7 gives the whole variable domain DTGVSQNPRHKITKRGQNVTFRCDPISEHNRLYWYRQTLGQGPEFLTYFQNEAQLEKSRLLSDRFSAERPKGSFSTLEIQRTEQGDSAMYLCASSLVRMGVGYEQYFGPGTRLTVT.

J is TRBJ2-7 and V is TRBV2; no clear D. This CDR3 region has 15 residues. V was shortened by 7 bases and J by 1 base, with 17 bases between the two germline ends. Germline loops: CDR1 SNHLY, CDR2 FYNNEI. Here the CDR3 DNA reads TGTGCCAGCAAGTCGGGCCTAGGAGAGTCCTACGAGCAGTACTTC. It translates to CASKSGLGESYEQYF.

V usage is TRBV7-8 and J usage is TRBJ2-7; 7 nucleotides align to TRBD1. CDR3 length: 15 amino acids. Germline CDR1 SGHVS, CDR2 FQNEAQ. V lost 6 bases and J lost 3; bases outside the gene matches: 11. As DNA, the CDR3 is TGTGCCAGCAGTCAAGGGGGCACCGATATCTACGAGCAGTACTTC. Translation: CASSQGGTDIYEQYF.

This clone came up many times. The genes are TRBV16 and TRBJ1-2; 12 positions agree with TRBD1. V trimming: 4 bases; J trimming: 6 bases; junction bases outside the gene matches: 6. The CDR3 contains 15 residues. Germline CDR1 reads KGHSY; CDR2 reads FQNENV. The CDR3 DNA reads as TGTGCCAGCAGCCTCCGGGACAGGGGGCGCGATGGCTACACCTTC. This gives the protein CASSLRDRGRDGYTF.

This sequence joins TRBV15 and TRBJ2-7, with 7 bases matching TRBD1. Germline CDR1 is LNHNV and CDR2 is YYDKDF (reference sequence). The length of the CDR3 is 15 residues. J gave up 5 bases and V 1 base, and 8 bases lay outside the gene matches. The CDR3 coding sequence is TGTGCCACCAGCAGAGCTACAGGGGTAATCGACGAGCAGTACTTC. As protein: CATSRATGVIDEQYF.

In this sample, this clone turned up once. This CDR3 reads CASSSTGTIRWGGELFF. The CDR3, as DNA: TGTGCCAGTAGTTCAACCGGGACTATCCGCTGGGGCGGGGAGCTGTTTTTT. The chain links TRBV19 to TRBJ2-2; 7 positions match TRBD2. This CDR3 spans 17 amino acids. Looked up from germline, CDR1 is LNHDA and CDR2 is SQIVND (reference sequence). After removal of 5 bases from V and 7 bases from J, the junction contained 16 bases not matched to a gene. Complete variable domain (other parts from reference TRBV19 and TRBJ2-2): DGGITQSPKYLFRKEGQNVTLSCEQNLNHDAMYWYRQDPGQGLRLIYYSQIVNDFQKGDIAEGYSVSREKKESFPLTVTSAQKNPTAFYLCASSSTGTIRWGGELFFGEGSRLTVL.

The chain uses TRBV25-1 and TRBJ2-7; 11 nucleotides line up with TRBD2. Germline V gene sequence: CDR1 MGHDK, CDR2 SYGVNS. The CDR3 is made up of 14 amino acids. After removal of 6 bases from V and 1 base from J, the junction contained 2 bases not matched to a gene. The CDR3 region is CASRASGRSYEQYF. As DNA, the CDR3 is TGTGCCAGCAGAGCTAGCGGGAGGTCCTACGAGCAGTACTTC.

The chain has TRBV11-3 and TRBJ2-6; D is uncertain. The germline V gene encodes CDR1 SGHNT and CDR2 YENEEA. Trimming pared 1 base from V and 2 bases from J, leaving 6 bases between. The CDR3 contains 15 residues. CDR3: CASSLGRAGANVLTF. CDR3 nucleotides: TGTGCCAGCAGCTTAGGCCGGGCTGGGGCCAACGTCCTGACTTTC.

This clone was seen a few times. The chain has TRBV11-3 and TRBJ2-1; D remains unclear. The V gene lost 1 base and the J gene lost 6 bases, with 10 bases spanning the gap. Germline V gene data show CDR1 as SGHNT and CDR2 as YENEEA. CDR3 length equals 14 residues. The DNA for the CDR3 is TGTGCCAGCAGCTTAGCCCCACCCCCCAATGAGCAGTTCTTC. Translated, it gives CASSLAPPPNEQFF. Full variable domain (remainder filled in from reference TRBV11-3 and TRBJ2-1): EAGVVQSPRYKIIEKKQPVAFWCNPISGHNTLYWYLQNLGQGPELLIRYENEEAVDDSQLPKDRFSAERLKGVDSTLKIQPAELGDSAVYLCASSLAPPPNEQFFGPGTRLTVL.

CDR3 in amino acids: CAISESNRAYEQYF. In DNA, the CDR3 is TGTGCCATCAGTGAGTCGAACAGGGCCTACGAGCAGTACTTC. This chain uses TRBV10-3 with TRBJ2-5; a possible D gene is TRBD1 (6 bases). The J call is doubtful: the DNA matches TRBJ2-7 better. The germline CDR1 and CDR2 sequences are ENHRY and SYGVKD. This CDR3 contains 14 residues.

V usage is TRBV11-2 and J usage is TRBJ2-7; 8 positions match TRBD1. The CDR3 covers 14 residues. Germline CDR1 reads SGHAT; CDR2 reads FQNNGV. V shed 1 base, J shed 4 bases, and the junction held 3 bases outside the gene matches. For the CDR3, the DNA is TGTGCCAGCAGCTTAGTACAGGGGGAGTACGAGCAGTACTTC. Translated: CASSLVQGEYEQYF.

This clone was seen ten or more times. J is TRBJ1-5 and V is TRBV19; D is unclear. This CDR3 spans 14 amino acids. V shed 4 bases and J shed 4 bases, with 11 bases lying between them. CDR1 LNHDA and CDR2 SQIVND come from the germline V gene (reference sequence). CDR3 loop: CASSNGLVNQPQHF. The CDR3 coding sequence is TGTGCCAGTAGTAACGGACTGGTGAATCAGCCCCAGCATTTT.

The CDR3 DNA reads TGTGCCAGCAGCTTTCCTCGGACCGAGAGCTCCTACGAGCAGTACTTC. Translated, it gives CASSFPRTESSYEQYF. The chain is built from TRBV11-1 and TRBJ2-7; D is uncertain. V was shortened by 3 bases and J by 0 bases, with 15 bases between the two germline ends. The CDR3 is 16 amino acids. Germline CDR1 is SGHAT and CDR2 is FQDESV (reference sequence).

The table lists this clone with a few counts. J is TRBJ2-5 and V is TRBV2; 9 bases match TRBD1. Germline V gene data show CDR1 as SNHLY and CDR2 as FYNNEI. This CDR3 has 14 residues. Unmatched junction bases numbered 9, after V lost 8 bases and J lost 5 bases. CDR3 sequence (DNA): TGTGCCAGCGGTACCGGGACAGGGCGCGAGACCCAGTACTTC. Protein product: CASGTGTGRETQYF. The full variable domain, rest sourced from reference TRBV2 and TRBJ2-5, is EPEVTQTPSHQVTQMGQEVILRCVPISNHLYFYWYRQILGQKVEFLVSFYNNEISEKSEIFDDQFSVERPDGSNFTLKIRSTKLEDSAMYFCASGTGTGRETQYFGPGTRLLVL.

The chain employs TRBV28 and TRBJ1-2, with D possibly matching TRBD1 (5 bases). Germline loops: CDR1 MDHEN, CDR2 SYDVKM. Between the trimmed V and J ends, which lost 6 bases and 6 bases, there was a span of 11 bases. The CDR3 totals 12 residues. CDR3 region: CASSQGTNGYTF. The CDR3 DNA is TGTGCCAGCAGCCAAGGGACGAATGGCTACACCTTC.

The J gene is TRBJ1-2, the V gene TRBV7-8; D might be TRBD1 (5 bases). This CDR3 has 15 residues. V lost 1 base and J 1 base, leaving 10 bases between the germline ends. Looked up from germline, CDR1 is SGHVS and CDR2 is FQNEAQ. The CDR3 reads CASSLEGTFNYGYTF. The DNA of the CDR3 is TGTGCCAGCAGCTTAGAGGGGACTTTTAACTATGGCTACACCTTC.